Shown below are 26 T cell receptor beta chains from a single sample sequenced in a study. TCRdb re-analysed the 5' RACE reads in MiXCR, keeping a single row per CDR3 protein. This table has some 62,000 distinct CDR3 sequences, roughly 30% appearing once. Sequencing was performed on tumor-infiltrating naive CD4+ T cells sorted from the breast tumor. This sample's subset: naive CD4+ T cells, CD4+CD45RA+CD25-. Every receptor here comes from a female donor with breast cancer.

The sample holds a few counts of this clonotype. The chain uses TRBV7-9 and TRBJ2-2, with TRBD1 matching over 7 bases. With V trimmed by 6 bases and J by 5 bases, 3 bases remained unmatched. From germline, CDR1 is SEHNR and CDR2 FQNEAQ (reference sequence). The CDR3 sequence is 13 residues long. The CDR3 sequence: CASRGQSTGELFF. As DNA, the CDR3 is TGTGCCAGCAGGGGACAGTCGACCGGGGAGCTGTTTTTT.

On this clonotype itself: This is likely a read error, given that the CDR3 carries no conserved phenylalanine or tryptophan at its end. The rearrangement links TRBV2 to TRBJ1-2; D is possibly TRBD1 (6 bases). The CDR3 covers 14 residues. Trimming cost V 3 bases and J 4 bases, with 12 bases left between them. Germline assignment: CDR1 SNHLY and CDR2 FYNNEI. CDR3 residues: CASSEGGGGYGYTV. CDR3 sequence (DNA): TGTGCCAGCAGTGAGGGGGGAGGGGGCTATGGCTACACCGTC.

The rearrangement joins TRBV30 to TRBJ2-3, with 8 bases matching TRBD1. The germline V gene has CDR1 GTSNPN and CDR2 SVGIG (reference sequence). J was trimmed by 4 bases and V by 4 bases; bases with no gene match: 13. This CDR3 comprises 16 residues. The CDR3 coding sequence is TGTGCCTGGACCCCCCCGGAGCAGGGGGCATCAGATACGCAGTATTTT. Translated: CAWTPPEQGASDTQYF.

The chain carries TRBV7-2 and TRBJ2-7; 8 nucleotides match TRBD1. The CDR3 has 15 amino acids. Trimming cost V 3 bases and J 5 bases; bases outside gene matches: 9. The germline V gene encodes CDR1 SGHTA and CDR2 FQGNSA. The CDR3 sequence is CASSLWTGKIDEQYF. The CDR3 DNA reads TGTGCCAGCAGCTTGTGGACAGGGAAAATCGACGAGCAGTACTTC.

In this sample, this clonotype turned up a few times. The CDR3 is CASRQGTASYYGYTF. DNA for the CDR3: TGTGCCAGCAGACAAGGGACAGCTTCTTACTATGGCTACACCTTC. This chain connects TRBV28 to TRBJ1-2; the match to TRBD1 covers 7 bases. The CDR3 extends over 15 amino acids. Germline V gives CDR1 MDHEN, CDR2 SYDVKM. V was pared by 6 bases and J by 3 bases, with 10 bases of the junction left unmatched.

This clonotype was detected only a few times. This chain uses TRBV9 with TRBJ1-6, with D unclear. Germline V gene data show CDR1 as SGDLS and CDR2 as YYNGEE. Deletions cut 3 bases from V and 0 bases from J, with 4 bases between. CDR3 length equals 14 residues. CDR3 nucleotides: TGTGCCAGCAGCGCAAGCTCCTATAATTCACCCCTCCACTTT. This encodes CASSASSYNSPLHF.

This chain joins TRBV18 and TRBJ2-1; D remains unclear. Trimming left V 6 bases short and J 7 bases short, with 13 bases between. Germline values: CDR1 KGHSH, CDR2 LQKENI. The CDR3 extends over 13 amino acids. DNA for the CDR3: TGTGCCAGCTCGGGGTACGTCGGGAATGAGCAGTTCTTC. Amino acids: CASSGYVGNEQFF. The full variable domain, completed using reference TRBV18 and TRBJ2-1, is NAGVMQNPRHLVRRRGQEARLRCSPMKGHSHVYWYRQLPEEGLKFMVYLQKENIIDESGMPKERFSAEFPKEGPSILRIQQVVRGDSAAYFCASSGYVGNEQFFGPGTRLTVL.

The CDR3 DNA sequence: TGTGCCAGCAGCCTTACAGGGGGCCTTGGCTACACCTTC. Translated, it gives CASSLTGGLGYTF. The rearrangement uses TRBV5-5 and TRBJ1-2, with TRBD1 matching over 9 bases. After removal of 4 bases from V and 7 bases from J, the junction contained 5 bases not matched to a gene. Germline V CDR1 and CDR2: SGHKS, YYEKEE (reference sequence). There are 13 residues in the CDR3. Full variable domain (missing parts from reference TRBV5-5 and TRBJ1-2): DAGVTQSPTHLIKTRGQQVTLRCSPISGHKSVSWYQQVLGQGPQFIFQYYEKEERGRGNFPDRFSARQFPNYSSELNVNALLLGDSALYLCASSLTGGLGYTFGSGTRLTVV.

The genes are TRBV7-9 and TRBJ2-2; D gene ambiguous. This CDR3 is built from 15 residues. The V gene's germline CDR1 is SEHNR and CDR2 FQNEAQ (reference sequence). Trimming stripped 1 base from V and 4 bases from J, with 10 bases between. The CDR3 DNA is TGTGCCAGCAGCTTAGATTTTGGTAGCACCGGGGAGCTGTTTTTT. Protein: CASSLDFGSTGELFF.

This sequence joins TRBV20-1 and TRBJ2-5; unclear D gene. V was pared by 5 bases and J by 5 bases, with 6 bases between. Germline loops: CDR1 DFQATT, CDR2 SNEGSKA (reference sequence). This CDR3 is 10 amino acids long. CDR3 sequence: CSASSETQYF. CDR3 nucleotides: TGCAGTGCTTCGTCGGAGACCCAGTACTTC.

V and J are TRBV20-1 and TRBJ2-7, with a weak D call TRBD2 (5 bases). CDR1 is DFQATT and CDR2 is SNEGSKA in the germline V gene (reference sequence). V lost 3 bases and J 0 bases, leaving 21 bases between the germline ends. CDR3 length: 17 amino acids. Here the CDR3 reads CSARAPGAAAFSYEQYF. The CDR3 coding sequence is TGCAGTGCTAGGGCCCCCGGAGCGGCCGCGTTCTCCTACGAGCAGTACTTC.

A note on this clonotype: A junction end diverges from the germline sequence, so it may reflect a read error. The V and J genes are TRBV5-6 and TRBJ1-5, with TRBD1 matching 7 bases. The V gene's germline CDR1 is SGHDT and CDR2 YYEEEE. This CDR3 comprises 14 residues. This CDR3 is CASSFYRGNQPQRF. CDR3 DNA: TGTGCCAGCAGCTTTTACAGGGGTAATCAGCCCCAGCGTTTT.

The J gene is TRBJ2-3, the V gene TRBV7-2, with TRBD2 identical over 11 bases. Trimming cost V 4 bases and J 4 bases; bases outside gene matches: 7. CDR3 length: 16 amino acids. Germline V gene lookup returns CDR1 SGHTA and CDR2 FQGNSA. CDR3 bases: TGTGCCAGCAGCTCCTCGACTAGCGGGGCGGCAGATACGCAGTATTTT. Protein sequence: CASSSSTSGAADTQYF.

As concerns this clonotype: The junction departs from germline at one end; a sequencing error may be responsible. This sequence joins TRBV6-5 and TRBJ2-5, with 8 bases matching TRBD2. The CDR3 has 17 amino acids. Looked up from germline, CDR1 is MNHEY and CDR2 is SVGAGI. The CDR3 nucleotides read TGTGCCAGCAGCCCTAAAATGACTAGCGAGACGGGAGAGACCCTGTACTTC. It encodes CASSPKMTSETGETLYF.

This clonotype turned up a few times. V is TRBV7-6 and J is TRBJ1-6; D unclear. With 5 bases removed from V and 7 bases from J, the gap between germline ends came to 21 bases. This CDR3 comprises 17 residues. CDR1 and CDR2 (germline): SGHVS, FNYEAQ. The CDR3 here is CASSIHRGGPLNSPLHF. For the CDR3, the DNA is TGTGCCAGCAGCATACACCGAGGAGGGCCTTTAAATTCACCCCTCCACTTT.

The J gene is TRBJ2-5, the V gene TRBV6-2 or TRBV6-3, with D unclear. V lost 7 bases, J lost 1 base, and 7 bases lay in between. Looked up from germline, CDR1 is MNHEY and CDR2 is SVGEGT. This CDR3 comprises 12 residues. In nucleotides, the CDR3 is TGTGCCAGCACAGGCAGCCAAGAGACCCAGTACTTC. Encoded protein: CASTGSQETQYF.

This clonotype was counted only a few times. The V call is TRBV20-1, the J call TRBJ2-1; 10 nucleotides line up with TRBD2. The CDR3 runs 16 residues. V trimming: 3 bases; J trimming: 2 bases; junction bases outside the gene matches: 7. Germline V lookup: CDR1 DFQATT, CDR2 SNEGSKA (reference sequence). CDR3 amino acids: CSASRLAGVTYNEQFF. For the CDR3, the DNA is TGCAGTGCTAGTCGGCTAGCGGGAGTGACCTACAATGAGCAGTTCTTC.

The table lists this clonotype with a few counts. This chain links TRBV4-3 with TRBJ2-7; D gene ambiguous. The CDR3 consists of 13 residues. Germline V gene data show CDR1 as LGHNA and CDR2 as YSLEER. Trimming shortened V by 0 bases and J by 4 bases, and 7 bases separated the two germline ends. The CDR3 nucleotides are TGCGCCAGCAGCCAAGAAGATGGGTACGAGCAGTACTTC. This gives the protein CASSQEDGYEQYF.

This clonotype was seen a handful of times. The rearrangement links TRBV7-3 to TRBJ1-5; unclear D gene. From germline, CDR1 is SGHTA and CDR2 FQGTGA. The CDR3 has 14 residues. V was shortened by 1 base and J by 6 bases, with 10 bases between the two germline ends. CDR3 region: CASSLNSGSQPQHF. CDR3 DNA: TGTGCCAGCAGCTTAAACAGCGGAAGTCAGCCCCAGCATTTT.

This clonotype has more than one count but fewer than ten. V is TRBV7-8 and J is TRBJ1-1; 7 bases are shared with TRBD1. With 6 bases clipped from V and 0 bases from J, the junction kept 7 bases outside the gene matches. The CDR3 runs 15 residues. Germline CDR1 SGHVS, CDR2 FQNEAQ. The CDR3 sequence: CASRQGRGMNTEAFF. The CDR3 DNA sequence: TGTGCCAGCAGACAGGGGAGAGGCATGAACACTGAAGCTTTCTTT.

In the case of this clonotype: A much larger clone differs from this one at a single base, so this may be a read error. The CDR3 DNA reads as TGTGCCAGCAGCCAAGGCAGTCCCAGGAACGAGCAGTACTTC. Translated, it gives CASSQGSPRNEQYF. The V gene is TRBV7-2, the J gene TRBJ2-7; no firm D call. Germline assignment: CDR1 SGHTA and CDR2 FQGNSA. This CDR3 has 14 amino acids. With 5 bases removed from V and 5 bases from J, the gap between germline ends came to 16 bases.

The chain is built from TRBV6-1 and TRBJ2-7, with D perhaps TRBD2 (6 bases). Germline V gives CDR1 MNHNS, CDR2 SASEGT. V was cut by 7 bases and J by 2 bases, with 18 bases left in between. The CDR3 runs to 15 residues. CDR3 sequence: CASTRRRSGAYEQYF. The CDR3 nucleotides read TGTGCCAGCACCCGAAGGAGGTCGGGGGCCTACGAGCAGTACTTC.

This sequence joins TRBV2 and TRBJ2-3, with D tentatively TRBD1 (5 bases). This CDR3 region has 13 residues. The V gene's germline CDR1 is SNHLY and CDR2 FYNNEI. The V end lost 6 bases, the J end lost 4 bases, and 11 bases lay between the germline ends. DNA of the CDR3: TGTGCCAGCAGGACAGCCACTTCAGATACGCAGTATTTT. Encoded protein: CASRTATSDTQYF.

This clonotype came up many times. As DNA, the CDR3 is TGTGCCAGCAGCCAGTCCCGGGGTACGCAGTATTTT. Translation gives CASSQSRGTQYF. The chain recombines TRBV12-3 or TRBV12-4 with TRBJ2-3; a possible D gene is TRBD2 (5 bases). V was pared by 6 bases and J by 8 bases, with 12 bases between. CDR3 length equals 12 residues.

V and J are TRBV3-1 and TRBJ1-5; D may be TRBD1 (5 bases). Trimming shortened V by 1 base and J by 4 bases, and 14 bases separated the two germline ends. CDR1 and CDR2 from the germline V gene are LGHDT and YNNKEL (reference sequence). The CDR3 loop spans 16 amino acids. The CDR3 sequence is CASSQVFGAPNQPQHF. DNA for the CDR3: TGTGCCAGCAGCCAAGTATTTGGGGCCCCTAATCAGCCCCAGCATTTT. Complete variable domain (other parts from reference TRBV3-1 and TRBJ1-5): DTAVSQTPKYLVTQMGNDKSIKCEQNLGHDTMYWYKQDSKKFLKIMFSYNNKELIINETVPNRFSPKSPDKAHLNLHINSLELGDSAVYFCASSQVFGAPNQPQHFGDGTRLSIL.

This clonotype occurred a few times. The V gene is TRBV20-1, the J gene TRBJ2-3, with D perhaps TRBD1 or TRBD2 (5 bases each). The CDR3 has 16 amino acids. The germline V and J ends were trimmed by 0 bases and 5 bases, with 18 bases remaining between them. The V gene's germline CDR1 is DFQATT and CDR2 SNEGSKA (reference sequence). CDR3: CSARDGGSSRRDTQYF. The DNA for the CDR3 is TGCAGTGCTAGAGATGGGGGTAGTTCTCGGCGAGATACGCAGTATTTT.